A selection of T cell receptor beta chains follows, all from one sample in a study of human T cells and chemical hapten exposure. TCRdb passed the RACE reads through MiXCR, listing each CDR3 protein once. The profile shows some 120,000 distinct CDR3 sequences, about 9.4% of them singletons. Sequencing was performed on whole blood. Source of these receptors: a male donor in good health. Some clones in this sample may be carry-over from other donors' samples. Each CDR3 is given with its conserved first and last residue. D genes are given only for firm matches. Some rows have no size entry. The others give once, few or many, or a class for an expanded clone.

V: TRBV6-5
size: many
D: -
J: TRBJ2-7
DNA: TGTGCCAGCCACGGCAGCTCGAGGGGGTTCTACGAGCAGTACTTC
CDR3: CASHGSSRGFYEQYF

V: TRBV5-1
size: many
D: -
J: TRBJ1-1
DNA: TGCGCCAGCAGCCCGTCTTCGGTAGCCCCAATGGACACTGAAGCTTTCTTT
CDR3: CASSPSSVAPMDTEAFF

V: TRBV5-1
size: many
D: -
J: TRBJ2-5
DNA: TGCGCCAGCAGCTTGGAAGAGGGGCTTTGGGAGACCCAGTACTTC
CDR3: CASSLEEGLWETQYF

V: TRBV20-1
size: few
D: -
J: TRBJ1-2
DNA: TGCAGTGCTAGAACCCAGGGGTCTGGCTACACCTTC
CDR3: CSARTQGSGYTF

V: TRBV6-5
size: few
D: -
J: TRBJ1-3
DNA: TGTGCCACCGAGCCCTCCTCTGGAAACACCATATATTTT
CDR3: CATEPSSGNTIYF

V: TRBV7-3
size: -
D: TRBD1
J: TRBJ2-5
DNA: TGTGCCAGCAGCGGGGACAGCCAAGAGACCCAGTACTTC
CDR3: CASSGDSQETQYF

V: TRBV29-1
size: few
D: -
J: TRBJ1-2
DNA: TGCAGCGTAAAACGGACCGGGGGCTACACCTTC
CDR3: CSVKRTGGYTF

V: TRBV7-2
size: -
D: TRBD1
J: TRBJ1-4
DNA: TGTGCCAGCAGCCCCCGGGACAGCTATAATGAAAAACTGTTTTTT
CDR3: CASSPRDSYNEKLFF

V: TRBV5-4
size: -
D: -
J: TRBJ2-7
DNA: TGTGCCAGCAGCTTCGACACACCCTACGAGCAGTACTTC
CDR3: CASSFDTPYEQYF

V: TRBV24-1
size: few
D: TRBD2
J: TRBJ2-2
DNA: TGTGCCACCAGTGCTAGCGGGGGCTGGGAGCTGTTTTTT
CDR3: CATSASGGWELFF

V: TRBV18
size: -
D: TRBD1
J: TRBJ2-7
DNA: TGTGCCAGCTCACCATTCCGGGACAGGGCCCCTTACGAGCAGTACTTC
CDR3: CASSPFRDRAPYEQYF

V: TRBV18
size: -
D: -
J: TRBJ2-1
DNA: TGTGCCAGCTCACCACCTCAAGGGACGGAAAGACACAATGGGCAGTTCTTC
CDR3: CASSPPQGTERHNGQFF

V: TRBV7-9
size: many
D: -
J: TRBJ2-2
DNA: TGTGCCAGCAGCTTAGTTTCGCCGATCACCGGGGAGCTGTTTTTT
CDR3: CASSLVSPITGELFF

V: TRBV6-6
size: few
D: TRBD1
J: TRBJ2-7
DNA: TGTGCCAGCAGTTACTCGGGGACAGGGGGCTCCCAGGTTTTC
CDR3: CASSYSGTGGSQVF

V: TRBV24-1
size: many
D: TRBD1
J: TRBJ2-1
DNA: TGTGCCACCAGTGATTCCGGGACAGCCAGCAATGAGCAGTTCTTC
CDR3: CATSDSGTASNEQFF

V: TRBV6-2/TRBV6-3
size: -
D: -
J: TRBJ1-1
DNA: TGTGCCAGCAGAGACCCGGGACTCAATCGTAAAGCTTTCTTT
CDR3: CASRDPGLNRKAFF

V: TRBV6-1
size: -
D: TRBD1
J: TRBJ1-5
DNA: TGTGCCAGCAGAGACGACAGGGACGGCAGGGAGCCCCAGCATTTT
CDR3: CASRDDRDGREPQHF

V: TRBV10-3
size: -
D: -
J: TRBJ2-3
DNA: TGTGCCATCAGTCCCGGGGGCACAGATACGCAGTATTTT
CDR3: CAISPGGTDTQYF

V: TRBV29-1
size: few
D: -
J: TRBJ2-5
DNA: TGCAGCGTTGTCTTACCGAACGAAGAGACCCAGTACTTC
CDR3: CSVVLPNEETQYF

V: TRBV5-1
size: few
D: -
J: TRBJ2-1
DNA: TGCGCCAGCAGCTTCTACAGTTGGTGGTACAATGAGCAGTTCTTC
CDR3: CASSFYSWWYNEQFF

V: TRBV4-1
size: many
D: -
J: TRBJ2-5
DNA: TGCGCCAGCAGCCAAGATTCGGGGACGATGGAAGAGACCCAGTACTTC
CDR3: CASSQDSGTMEETQYF

V: TRBV7-9
size: few
D: TRBD1
J: TRBJ1-5
DNA: TGTGCCAGCAGCTTTGGGACAGGGGCCAACAATCAGCCCCAGCATTTT
CDR3: CASSFGTGANNQPQHF

V: TRBV5-1
size: few
D: TRBD2
J: TRBJ2-5
DNA: TGCGCCAGCAGCTTGGAGGGACTAGCGGGAGGCCAAGAGACCCAGTACTTC
CDR3: CASSLEGLAGGQETQYF

V: TRBV7-9
size: few
D: -
J: TRBJ2-7
DNA: TGTGCCAGCAGCCCGACCACCGGGACACATACCTACGAGCAGTACTTC
CDR3: CASSPTTGTHTYEQYF

V: TRBV5-1
size: -
D: -
J: TRBJ2-7
DNA: TGCGCCAGCAGTCAGTCGGGAACCTACGAGCAGTACTTC
CDR3: CASSQSGTYEQYF

V: TRBV7-2
size: few
D: TRBD1
J: TRBJ1-4
DNA: TGTGCCAGCAGCTTATCAGGGGGCGGTGAAAAACTGTTTTTT
CDR3: CASSLSGGGEKLFF

V: TRBV6-5
size: -
D: TRBD1
J: TRBJ1-5
DNA: TGTGCCAGCAGTAGATGGGGGACAGGGCAAAACAATCAGCCCCAGCATTTT
CDR3: CASSRWGTGQNNQPQHF

V: TRBV20-1
size: few
D: -
J: TRBJ2-1
DNA: TGCAGTGCTAGCCCCGCACTGTTCTACAATGAGCAGTTCTTC
CDR3: CSASPALFYNEQFF

V: TRBV19
size: few
D: TRBD1
J: TRBJ2-4
DNA: TGTGCCAGTAGTCAACAGGGGCTCCTCAAAAACATTCAGTACTTC
CDR3: CASSQQGLLKNIQYF

V: TRBV7-2
size: many
D: -
J: TRBJ2-1
DNA: TGTGCCAGCAGCTTACTGGCGGCGGACTACAATGAGCAGTTCTTC
CDR3: CASSLLAADYNEQFF

V: TRBV6-2/TRBV6-3
size: many
D: -
J: TRBJ2-7
DNA: TGTGCCAGCAGTTACCCCGCCGGGGGCGAGCAGTACTTC
CDR3: CASSYPAGGEQYF

V: TRBV5-1
size: few
D: -
J: TRBJ1-1
DNA: TGCGCCACCCGGAGGGCAGGGATGAACACTGAAGCTTTCTTT
CDR3: CATRRAGMNTEAFF

V: TRBV3-1
size: few
D: -
J: TRBJ2-7
DNA: TGTGCCAGCAGCACCCGACCCGACCGAGTCTACGAGCAGTACTTC
CDR3: CASSTRPDRVYEQYF

V: TRBV19
size: many
D: -
J: TRBJ1-5
DNA: TGTGCCAGTAGTAACCAGGACAATCAGCCCCAGCATTTT
CDR3: CASSNQDNQPQHF

V: TRBV4-2
size: few
D: TRBD1
J: TRBJ1-5
DNA: TGTGCCAGCAGCCAAGATCCAGGGGGGCTTGGCAATCAGCCCCAGCATTTT
CDR3: CASSQDPGGLGNQPQHF

V: TRBV7-9
size: -
D: -
J: TRBJ1-5
DNA: TGTGCCAGCAGCTTAGCGTCGGGTCGACGGTCAAACAATCAGCCCCAGCATTTT
CDR3: CASSLASGRRSNNQPQHF

V: TRBV12-3/TRBV12-4
size: -
D: -
J: TRBJ2-1
DNA: TGTGCCAGCAGTTTTACCGGGAGCGGAAGAGTAGGGCAGTTCTTC
CDR3: CASSFTGSGRVGQFF

V: TRBV11-2
size: many
D: -
J: TRBJ2-6
DNA: TGTGCCAGCAGCTTAGGAAATTCCGGGGCCAACGTCCTGACTTTC
CDR3: CASSLGNSGANVLTF

V: TRBV7-9
size: few
D: TRBD2
J: TRBJ2-3
DNA: TGTGCCAGCAGCGAGGGACTAGCGGGAGTCGTAGATACGCAGTATTTT
CDR3: CASSEGLAGVVDTQYF

V: TRBV9
size: few
D: -
J: TRBJ2-2
DNA: TGTGCCAGCAGCGCCCAGCAGGCCACCGGGGAGCTGTTTTTT
CDR3: CASSAQQATGELFF

V: TRBV5-1
size: few
D: -
J: TRBJ1-4
DNA: TGCGCCAGCAGCTTGGGGGCAGGGAGTGAAAAACTGTTTTTT
CDR3: CASSLGAGSEKLFF

V: TRBV7-6
size: few
D: -
J: TRBJ2-7
DNA: TGTGCCAGCAGCTCACCGTCCGACTACGAGCAGTACTTC
CDR3: CASSSPSDYEQYF

V: TRBV7-9
size: many
D: -
J: TRBJ1-2
DNA: TGTGCCAGCAGCTTAGCTGACTGGGACTATGGCTACACCTTC
CDR3: CASSLADWDYGYTF

V: TRBV5-1
size: -
D: -
J: TRBJ1-1
DNA: TGCGCCAGCAGCTTGGGTCCGGGAACGGAGACTGAAGCTTTCTTT
CDR3: CASSLGPGTETEAFF

V: TRBV6-2/TRBV6-3
size: few
D: -
J: TRBJ2-1
DNA: TGTGCCAGCAGTAACGCTTTGGGGGAGCAGTTCTTC
CDR3: CASSNALGEQFF

V: TRBV2
size: many
D: TRBD1
J: TRBJ2-5
DNA: TGTGCCAGCGGGGGACAGGCTCGAGAGACCCAGTACTTC
CDR3: CASGGQARETQYF

V: TRBV20-1
size: many
D: TRBD2
J: TRBJ2-3
DNA: TGCAGTGCACCTAGCGGGAGAGGCTCAGATACGCAGTATTTT
CDR3: CSAPSGRGSDTQYF

V: TRBV29-1
size: -
D: -
J: TRBJ1-5
DNA: TGCAGCGTTGAAACAGGGTTCAATCAGCCCCAGCATTTT
CDR3: CSVETGFNQPQHF

V: TRBV5-1
size: -
D: -
J: TRBJ1-6
DNA: TGCGCCAGCAGCTTGAACGGGGAGTCACCCCTCCACTTT
CDR3: CASSLNGESPLHF

V: TRBV6-2/TRBV6-3
size: -
D: -
J: TRBJ2-1
DNA: TGTGCCAGCAGTTACTCAGACCAGTACAATGAGCAGTTCTTC
CDR3: CASSYSDQYNEQFF

V: TRBV6-2/TRBV6-3
size: many
D: -
J: TRBJ2-4
DNA: TGTGCCAGCAGTTACTCGAGCTATAACAAATCATCCAGGTCGTATCAGTACTTC
CDR3: CASSYSSYNKSSRSYQYF

V: TRBV10-3
size: few
D: -
J: TRBJ2-1
DNA: TGTGCCATCAGTGAGTCTGGACCAGTTCCAGAGCAGTTCTTC
CDR3: CAISESGPVPEQFF

V: TRBV7-9
size: many
D: TRBD1
J: TRBJ2-2
DNA: TGTGCCAGTCCCCCCGGGACAGGGACCACCGGGGAGCTGTTTTTT
CDR3: CASPPGTGTTGELFF

V: TRBV24-1
size: many
D: TRBD2
J: TRBJ2-1
DNA: TGTGCCACCGATGCGACCGGGACTAGCTACCCCGATGAGCAGTTCTTC
CDR3: CATDATGTSYPDEQFF